Described below is a single T cell receptor (beta chain) sequence and its context. The antigen remains undetermined. Method: immunoSEQ multiplex PCR; TCRdb's copy keeps in-frame clones and lacks some. The sample lists about 41,000 clones, approximately 88% occurring once. This entry is derived from a study of OX40 agonist ivuxolimab in advanced cancers. Germline CDR1 DFQATT, CDR2 SNEGSKA (reference sequence). Trimming removed 6 bases from V and 5 bases from J, with 8 bases in between. CDR3 length: 11 amino acids. General study results and limits: The expanded peripheral T cells' antigen specificity was not determined.

This TCR came from an adult with an advanced solid tumor such as melanoma, head and neck, liver or kidney cancer. The sequencing here drew on CD4+ or CD8+ T cells sorted from blood, taken in a trial of the OX40 agonist ivuxolimab. The gene calls are TRBV20-1 and TRBJ2-1; no clear D gene. The CDR3 spells CSATSDNEQFF. The CDR3 coding sequence is TGCAGTGCCACTTCCGACAATGAGCAGTTCTTC.